A selection of T cell receptor beta chains follows, all from one sample in a study of blood T cell repertoires in COVID-19. Assay used: immunoSEQ multiplex PCR; TCRdb lists only in-frame clones, some missing. This repertoire shows around 500,000 clones, around 87% found once; its top ten account for less than 2%. Sequencing used PBMCs or T cells enriched from blood (not recorded which). Receptors originate from a woman in her thirties or forties who had recovered from COVID-19. Each CDR3 is given with its conserved first and last residue. The D gene is left open where the match is weak. Some rows have no size entry. The others give once, few or many, or a class for an expanded clone.

CDR3 protein,CDR3 DNA,V gene,clone size,D gene,J gene
CASSLQGKEGGDTQYF,TGCGCCAGCAGCCTCCAAGGAAAGGAAGGGGGAGATACGCAGTATTTT,TRBV4-3,-,-,TRBJ2-3
CASSLVQGSYEQYF,TGTGCCAGCAGTTTGGTGCAGGGATCGTACGAGCAGTACTTC,TRBV6-5,once,-,TRBJ2-7
CASSWGRGAASYEQYF,TGTGCCAGCAGTTGGGGCCGGGGGGCTGCCTCCTACGAGCAGTACTTC,TRBV6-5,-,-,TRBJ2-7
CASSVDTSGDEQFF,TGTGCCAGCAGCGTGGATACTAGTGGCGATGAGCAGTTCTTC,TRBV9,-,-,TRBJ2-1
CASSQDISRGRGEQFF,TGTGCCAGCAGCCAAGATATCTCCAGGGGACGCGGTGAGCAGTTCTTC,TRBV3-1/TRBV3-2,-,-,TRBJ2-1
CASSSRVDGYTF,TGTGCCAGCAGTAGCAGGGTAGATGGCTACACCTTC,TRBV12-3/TRBV12-4,-,-,TRBJ1-2
CASSFKHTNYGYTF,TGTGCCAGCAGCTTTAAGCATACTAACTATGGCTACACCTTC,TRBV11-2,-,-,TRBJ1-2
CASSPDLIRRTGELFF,TGTGCCAGCAGCCCCGATTTGATCAGGCGCACCGGGGAGCTGTTTTTT,TRBV27,few,-,TRBJ2-2
CASSLEGLGGYEQYF,TGTGCCAGCAGCTTGGAGGGACTAGGGGGGTACGAGCAGTACTTC,TRBV5-4,-,TRBD2,TRBJ2-7
CASSVGRTSGSETQYF,TGTGCCAGCAGCGTGGGCCGGACTAGTGGGTCTGAGACCCAGTACTTC,TRBV9,few,TRBD2,TRBJ2-5
CASSYGPGQGIAFF,TGTGCCAGCAGTTACGGGCCGGGACAGGGGATTGCTTTCTTT,TRBV6-2/TRBV6-3,-,TRBD1,TRBJ1-1
CATGDVWKLFF,TGTGCCACAGGGGATGTTTGGAAACTGTTTTTT,TRBV19,-,-,TRBJ1-4
CASSLEGRYEQYF,TGTGCCAGTAGCCTCGAGGGAAGATACGAGCAGTACTTC,TRBV19,-,-,TRBJ2-7
CASSGVVSSYEQYF,TGTGCCAGCAGCGGAGTGGTCTCCTCCTACGAGCAGTACTTC,TRBV7-9,few,-,TRBJ2-7
CASSLGTGVPYEQYF,TGTGCCAGTAGTTTAGGGACAGGTGTTCCCTACGAGCAGTACTTC,TRBV19,-,TRBD1,TRBJ2-7
CASSLGQQYF,TGTGCCAGCAGTTTAGGTCAACAGTATTTT,TRBV12-3/TRBV12-4,-,-,TRBJ2-3
CASSLGSTDTQYF,TGTGCCAGTAGTTTGGGCTCCACAGATACGCAGTATTTT,TRBV19,-,-,TRBJ2-3
CASSFTGSAYNEQFF,TGTGCCAGCAGTTTCACCGGGAGCGCCTACAATGAGCAGTTCTTC,TRBV27,-,-,TRBJ2-1
CASMGAGNQPQHF,TGTGCCAGCATGGGGGCCGGCAATCAGCCCCAGCATTTT,TRBV6-5,-,-,TRBJ1-5
CAGSRLGTSEVDEQFF,TGCGCCGGCTCGCGGTTGGGGACTAGCGAGGTGGATGAGCAGTTCTTC,TRBV5-1,-,TRBD2,TRBJ2-1
CASSFLRRGARGYTF,TGTGCCAGCAGTTTCCTCCGGCGGGGGGCGCGGGGCTACACCTTC,TRBV28,-,-,TRBJ1-2
CASSYRDRGSPLHF,TGTGCCAGTAGTTACCGGGACAGGGGATCCCCCCTCCACTTT,TRBV19,-,TRBD1,TRBJ1-6
CASSPGTGGAYGYTF,TGTGCCAGCTCACCCGGGACAGGGGGTGCGTATGGCTACACCTTC,TRBV18,-,TRBD1,TRBJ1-2
CASSLVGRGSGNTIYF,TGTGCCAGCAGCTTAGTCGGCAGGGGCTCTGGAAACACCATATATTTT,TRBV11-3,-,-,TRBJ1-3
CASSEDRVYGYTF,TGTGCCAGTAGTGAGGACAGGGTCTATGGCTACACCTTC,TRBV19,-,TRBD1,TRBJ1-2
CASSQVGQVQETQYF,TGTGCCAGCAGCCAAGTGGGACAGGTACAAGAGACCCAGTACTTC,TRBV7-9,-,TRBD1,TRBJ2-5
CASSQSTVNTEAFF,TGTGCCAGCAGCCAATCGACTGTAAACACTGAAGCTTTCTTT,TRBV3-1/TRBV3-2,-,-,TRBJ1-1